The clone carrying this T cell receptor beta chain was seen at least ten times. The antigen is undetermined. The data were taken from a study of blood T cells in healthy people across ages. General study points: Higher naive T cell percentage went strongly together with higher TCR beta diversity. Relative to aged donors, long-lived donors carried more naive CD4+ cells and displayed higher diversity.

With each sample, at least 5 micrograms of total RNA were extracted. In germline, CDR1 is SGHVS, CDR2 FNYEAQ. The CDR3 contains 15 residues. Trimming removed 4 bases from V and 2 bases from J, with 15 bases in between. The use of a sample-barcoded 5' primer and a J-beta primer mix characterized a second PCR of roughly 7 to 12 cycles. Each CDR3 protein is one row after TCRdb ran MiXCR on the 5' RACE reads. The table has about 1.7 million distinct CDR3 sequences, roughly 27% seen once; the top ten hold approximately 7.7%. Sequenced sample: blood. The chain is built from TRBV7-6 and TRBJ2-7, with D possibly called TRBD1 or TRBD2 (5 bases each). The sequence was collected from a woman in her thirties in good health. CDR3 in amino acids: CASSSDYQGPYEQYF. The CDR3 bases are TGTGCCAGCAGCTCAGACTATCAGGGCCCCTACGAGCAGTACTTC.